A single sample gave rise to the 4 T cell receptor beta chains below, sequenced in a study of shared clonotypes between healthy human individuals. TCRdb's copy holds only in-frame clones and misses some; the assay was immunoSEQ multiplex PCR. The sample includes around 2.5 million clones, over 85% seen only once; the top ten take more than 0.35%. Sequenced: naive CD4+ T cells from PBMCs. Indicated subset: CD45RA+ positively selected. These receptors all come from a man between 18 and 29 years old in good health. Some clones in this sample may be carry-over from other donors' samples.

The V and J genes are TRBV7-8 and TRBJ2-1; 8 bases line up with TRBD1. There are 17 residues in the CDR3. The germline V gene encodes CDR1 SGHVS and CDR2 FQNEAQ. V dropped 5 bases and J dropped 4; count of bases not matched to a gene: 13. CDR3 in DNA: TGTGCCAGCAGCCGGGGGCCGGGCAGGGGGCTTTACAATGAGCAGTTCTTC. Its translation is CASSRGPGRGLYNEQFF.

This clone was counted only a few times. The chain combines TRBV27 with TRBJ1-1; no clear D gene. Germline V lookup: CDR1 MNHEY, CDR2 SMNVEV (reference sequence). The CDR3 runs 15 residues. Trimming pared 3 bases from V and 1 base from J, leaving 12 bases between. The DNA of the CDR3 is TGTGCCAGCAGTTTCAGCCCCATTAGGAACACTGAAGCTTTCTTT. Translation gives CASSFSPIRNTEAFF.

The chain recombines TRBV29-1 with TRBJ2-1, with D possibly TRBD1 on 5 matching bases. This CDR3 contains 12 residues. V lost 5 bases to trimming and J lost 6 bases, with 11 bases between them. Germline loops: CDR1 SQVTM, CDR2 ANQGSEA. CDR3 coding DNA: TGCAGCGTTAACCCTGGGGCCAATGAGCAGTTCTTC. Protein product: CSVNPGANEQFF.

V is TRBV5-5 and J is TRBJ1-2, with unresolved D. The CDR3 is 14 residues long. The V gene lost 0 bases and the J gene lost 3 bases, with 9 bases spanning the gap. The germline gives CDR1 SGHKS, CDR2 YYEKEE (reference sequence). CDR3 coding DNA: TGTGCCAGCAGCTTGGCCTCTGTTGACTATGGCTACACCTTC. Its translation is CASSLASVDYGYTF.